Each of the 9 T cell receptor beta chains below was sequenced from the same sample in a study of OX40 agonist ivuxolimab in advanced cancers. TCRdb's copy holds only in-frame clones and misses some; the assay was immunoSEQ multiplex PCR. In the table there are some 50,000 clones, roughly 90% of which are singletons. The sample was CD4+ or CD8+ T cells sorted from blood, taken in a trial of the OX40 agonist ivuxolimab. Every receptor here comes from an adult with an advanced solid tumor such as melanoma, head and neck, liver or kidney cancer.

The chain uses TRBV19 and TRBJ2-1; D remains unclear. The V gene's germline CDR1 is LNHDA and CDR2 SQIVND (reference sequence). This CDR3 has 12 residues. Trimming cost V 5 bases and J 8 bases, with 10 bases left between them. The CDR3 region is CASSRRVDEQFF. The CDR3 DNA reads TGTGCCAGTAGTCGACGAGTCGATGAGCAGTTCTTC.

The chain carries TRBV9 and TRBJ2-1; D gene uncertain. The germline V gene encodes CDR1 SGDLS and CDR2 YYNGEE. CDR3 length: 13 amino acids. V shed 3 bases and J shed 4 bases, with 8 bases lying between them. Here the CDR3 DNA reads TGTGCCAGCAGCGCAAGTTCTTACAATGAGCAGTTCTTC. This sequence encodes CASSASSYNEQFF.

The gene calls are TRBV9 and TRBJ2-3, with 10 bases matching TRBD1. The V gene end was trimmed by 4 bases and the J gene end by 3 bases; junction bases not matched to a gene: 8. The CDR3 spans 16 residues. Germline V gene data show CDR1 as SGDLS and CDR2 as YYNGEE. CDR3 coding DNA: TGTGCCAGCAGCCTCCAGACAGGGGGCGCGACAGATACGCAGTATTTT. Protein sequence: CASSLQTGGATDTQYF.

The CDR3 coding sequence is TGTGCCAGCAGACTGGGGGGCACCGGGGAGCTGTTTTTT. Encoded protein: CASRLGGTGELFF. The chain is built from TRBV27 and TRBJ2-2; D is perhaps TRBD2 (6 bases). CDR1 and CDR2 (germline): MNHEY, SMNVEV (reference sequence). There are 13 residues in the CDR3. Trimming cost V 6 bases and J 4 bases, with 9 bases left between them.

V and J are TRBV12-5 and TRBJ2-1; D possibly corresponds to TRBD2 (5 bases). Trimming took off 3 bases at V and 2 bases at J, with 8 bases between the two ends. The CDR3 spans 14 residues. The V gene's germline CDR1 is LGHNT and CDR2 FRNRAP. CDR3 in DNA: TGTGCTAGTGGTTTAGAGGGAACCTACAATGAGCAGTTCTTC. The encoded protein is CASGLEGTYNEQFF.

With regard to this clone: Additional DNA sequences in this sample encode the identical CDR3. The chain has TRBV9 and TRBJ1-5; D is ambiguous. CDR3 length: 14 residues. Trimming pared 0 bases from V and 1 base from J, leaving 5 bases between. Germline V gene data show CDR1 as SGDLS and CDR2 as YYNGEE. CDR3 in DNA: TGTGCCAGCAGCGTAGACGGCAGCAATCAGCCCCAGCATTTT. Its translation is CASSVDGSNQPQHF.

The chain couples TRBV5-1 to TRBJ2-5, with 7 bases that match TRBD1. Looked up from germline, CDR1 is SGHRS and CDR2 is YFSETQ. The CDR3 has 14 residues. J was trimmed by 0 bases and V by 3 bases; bases with no gene match: 2. The CDR3: CASSYGQDQETQYF. In DNA, the CDR3 is TGCGCCAGCAGCTATGGACAGGACCAAGAGACCCAGTACTTC.

This chain links TRBV5-6 with TRBJ2-2, with 11 bases matching TRBD1. With V trimmed by 4 bases and J by 8 bases, 10 bases remained unmatched. The CDR3 spans 16 residues. Germline CDR1 reads SGHDT; CDR2 reads YYEEEE. CDR3: CASSPRDRGVVGELFF. The CDR3 region has the DNA TGTGCCAGCAGCCCCCGGGACAGGGGGGTTGTAGGGGAGCTGTTTTTT.

The chain uses TRBV6-5 and TRBJ1-2; TRBD1 is a possible D gene (5 bases). The germline CDR1 and CDR2 sequences are MNHEY and SVGAGI. The CDR3 spans 14 residues. Between the trimmed V and J ends, which lost 1 base and 2 bases, there was a span of 8 bases. CDR3 coding DNA: TGTGCCAGCAGTTACTATGGGGGGAACTATGGCTACACCTTC. Its translation: CASSYYGGNYGYTF.